Presented here are 29 T cell receptor beta chains from one specimen sequenced in a study of CD8 T cells in ankylosing spondylitis. Via MiXCR, TCRdb re-called the 5' RACE reads, giving one row per CDR3 protein. The sample includes 30,000 to 45,000 distinct CDR3 sequences, about 3% of them seen just once. Sequencing was carried out using blood, either unsorted or a sorted T cell fraction (not recorded which). Receptor source: a male donor with ankylosing spondylitis or in good health (not recorded which).

This clonotype was found many times. The chain combines TRBV9 with TRBJ2-2; D is perhaps TRBD1 (6 bases). Germline-derived CDR1 and CDR2 are SGDLS and YYNGEE. Between the trimmed V and J ends, which lost 1 base and 1 base, there was a span of 8 bases. The CDR3 spans 15 residues. The CDR3 DNA is TGTGCCAGCAGCGTAACGGGACAGAACACCGGGGAGCTGTTTTTT. Protein sequence: CASSVTGQNTGELFF.

V gene TRBV7-9 combines with J gene TRBJ2-7; 9 nucleotides match TRBD1. The CDR3 covers 15 residues. J lost 5 bases, V lost 7 bases, and 12 bases had no gene match. From germline, CDR1 is SEHNR and CDR2 FQNEAQ (reference sequence). CDR3 in amino acids: CASTPEDRGADEQYF. CDR3 DNA sequence: TGTGCCAGCACCCCCGAGGACAGGGGTGCCGACGAGCAGTACTTC.

This clonotype was found many times. This chain links TRBV9 with TRBJ2-1, with 10 bases identical to TRBD2. Germline lookup yields CDR1 SGDLS and CDR2 YYNGEE. J was trimmed by 7 bases and V by 3 bases; bases with no gene match: 7. The CDR3 extends over 15 amino acids. The CDR3 DNA is TGTGCCAGCAGCGGAACTAGCGGGGCCTTAAATGAGCAGTTCTTC. Protein sequence: CASSGTSGALNEQFF.

A note on this clonotype: Since a much larger clone is just one base distant, this may be a read error. V and J are TRBV9 and TRBJ2-2; D is ambiguous. Between the trimmed V and J ends, which lost 2 bases and 5 bases, there was a span of 10 bases. From germline, CDR1 is SGDLS and CDR2 YYNGEE. The CDR3 consists of 14 residues. Here the CDR3 reads CASSVKIETGELFF. CDR3 sequence (DNA): TGTGCCAGCAGCGTGAAAATAGAAACCGGGGAGCTGTTTTTT.

This clonotype was counted many times. V gene TRBV9 combines with J gene TRBJ1-2; D unresolved. The germline V and J ends were trimmed by 0 bases and 8 bases, with 20 bases remaining between them. CDR3 length: 16 residues. CDR1 is SGDLS and CDR2 is YYNGEE in the germline V gene. The CDR3: CASSVGPPTAARGYTF. CDR3 DNA: TGTGCCAGCAGCGTAGGACCCCCGACGGCTGCCAGGGGCTACACCTTC.

Ten or more counts support this clonotype. This CDR3 is CASSVRAGGLEEQFF. CDR3 nucleotides: TGTGCCAGCAGCGTACGGGCAGGGGGCTTGGAGGAGCAGTTCTTC. The chain recombines TRBV9 with TRBJ2-1, with TRBD1 identical over 8 bases. V shed 1 base and J 10 bases; nucleotides not matched to a gene: 10. In germline, CDR1 is SGDLS, CDR2 YYNGEE. This CDR3 contains 15 residues.

The sample holds many counts of this clonotype. The chain combines TRBV9 with TRBJ2-3; tentatively, D is TRBD2 (6 bases). Germline-derived CDR1 and CDR2 are SGDLS and YYNGEE. Trimming removed 5 bases at V and 2 bases at J, with 12 bases between. CDR3 length: 14 residues. The CDR3 nucleotides read TGTGCCAGCAGTTTAAGCGGGCCCACAGATACGCAGTATTTT. It specifies CASSLSGPTDTQYF.

This clonotype was seen repeatedly, ten times or more. The chain couples TRBV9 to TRBJ2-3; the D gene is possibly TRBD1 (5 bases). Germline-derived CDR1 and CDR2 are SGDLS and YYNGEE. This CDR3 region has 15 residues. The V end lost 4 bases, the J end lost 1 base, and 13 bases lay between the germline ends. The CDR3 is CASSPRGSGTDTQYF. The CDR3 DNA reads TGTGCCAGCAGCCCTAGGGGTTCGGGCACAGATACGCAGTATTTT. Looking up the rest from reference TRBV9 and TRBJ2-3 gives the full variable domain: DSGVTQTPKHLITATGQRVTLRCSPRSGDLSVYWYQQSLDQGLQFLIQYYNGEERAKGNILERFSAQQFPDLHSELNLSSLELGDSALYFCASSPRGSGTDTQYFGPGTRLTVL.

This clonotype came up many times. The chain has TRBV9 and TRBJ1-2; D unclear. CDR1 and CDR2 (germline): SGDLS, YYNGEE. V was cut by 0 bases and J by 3 bases, with 6 bases left in between. The CDR3 runs to 13 residues. CDR3 in amino acids: CASSVGQDYGYTF. The CDR3 nucleotides are TGTGCCAGCAGCGTAGGCCAGGACTATGGCTACACCTTC.

This clonotype was counted at least ten times. The chain employs TRBV21-1 and TRBJ2-7; the D call TRBD2 from the table was never checked on the DNA. TRBV21-1 is a pseudogene locus. The CDR3 spans 16 residues. The CDR3 sequence: CASSKLLTEDLHEQYV. DNA of the CDR3: TGTGCCAGCAGCAAACTTCTTACAGAGGACTTGCACGAGCAGTACGTC.

This clonotype was counted at least ten times. The CDR3 DNA reads as TGTGCCAGCAGCGTAGATGGCGGGGGGTCCTACAATGAGCAGTTCTTC. Its translation: CASSVDGGGSYNEQFF. The chain combines TRBV9 with TRBJ2-1; TRBD2 aligns across 8 bases. The CDR3 is 16 amino acids. Germline V gives CDR1 SGDLS, CDR2 YYNGEE. V lost 0 bases, J lost 1 base, and 3 bases stayed unmatched.

This clonotype showed up many times. This chain links TRBV9 with TRBJ2-2; 9 bases match TRBD1. Germline V gene lookup returns CDR1 SGDLS and CDR2 YYNGEE. The CDR3 is 17 residues long. Losses at the gene ends were 4 bases for V and 2 bases for J; bases not matched to a gene: 9. In DNA, the CDR3 is TGTGCCAGCAGCCCCCAGCGGGACAGGGTCAACACCGGGGAGCTGTTTTTT. Translating gives CASSPQRDRVNTGELFF.

This clonotype was recorded many times. This rearrangement joins TRBV9 to TRBJ2-3, with TRBD2 as a possible D gene (6 bases). Germline V gene lookup returns CDR1 SGDLS and CDR2 YYNGEE. V gave up 0 bases and J gave up 2 bases, with 10 bases separating them. The CDR3 runs to 15 residues. CDR3 residues: CASSVAGAFTDTQYF. The CDR3 DNA reads as TGTGCCAGCAGCGTAGCGGGAGCCTTCACAGATACGCAGTATTTT. The full variable domain, completed using reference TRBV9 and TRBJ2-3, is DSGVTQTPKHLITATGQRVTLRCSPRSGDLSVYWYQQSLDQGLQFLIQYYNGEERAKGNILERFSAQQFPDLHSELNLSSLELGDSALYFCASSVAGAFTDTQYFGPGTRLTVL.

This clonotype has only a few counts. The chain carries TRBV9 and TRBJ2-3, with 7 bases lining up with TRBD2. Germline CDR1 SGDLS, CDR2 YYNGEE. This CDR3 region has 16 residues. The junction had 9 bases not matched to a gene; V was cut back by 4 bases and J by 1 base. Written as DNA, the CDR3 is TGTGCCAGCAGCACCCCCGCTAGCGGAGGCACAGATACGCAGTATTTT. This codes for CASSTPASGGTDTQYF.

At least ten counts were recorded for this clonotype. The rearrangement uses TRBV9 and TRBJ2-2; D is possibly TRBD1 (6 bases). Germline lookup yields CDR1 SGDLS and CDR2 YYNGEE. V was clipped by 4 bases and J by 3 bases, with 10 bases between them. The CDR3 consists of 14 residues. CDR3 nucleotide sequence: TGTGCCAGCAGCCCGACAGGATACACCGGGGAGCTGTTTTTT. It yields the protein CASSPTGYTGELFF.

The sample holds many counts of this clonotype. The V gene is TRBV9, the J gene TRBJ1-6; D possibly corresponds to TRBD1 (5 bases). The germline V gene encodes CDR1 SGDLS and CDR2 YYNGEE. V was clipped by 0 bases and J by 7 bases, with 11 bases between them. This CDR3 contains 15 residues. Here the CDR3 reads CASSVGDGENSPLHF. The DNA of the CDR3 is TGTGCCAGCAGCGTAGGGGACGGAGAGAATTCACCCCTCCACTTT.

This clonotype was picked up many times. The chain recombines TRBV9 with TRBJ2-4; 8 bases line up with TRBD1. Germline trimming cut 0 bases from V and 8 bases from J; bases unmatched to any gene: 7. The CDR3 loop spans 15 amino acids. The germline CDR1 and CDR2 sequences are SGDLS and YYNGEE. DNA for the CDR3: TGTGCCAGCAGCGTAGCAACAGGGGGTCGGGACATTCAGTACTTC. It is translated as CASSVATGGRDIQYF.

This clonotype was picked up many times. The chain carries TRBV9 and TRBJ1-2; possible D gene TRBD1, 6 bases. Germline CDR1 reads SGDLS; CDR2 reads YYNGEE. This CDR3 is 13 amino acids long. Trimming pared 3 bases from V and 4 bases from J, leaving 10 bases between. CDR3: CASSAGTPYGYTF. DNA for the CDR3: TGTGCCAGCAGCGCCGGGACACCCTATGGCTACACCTTC.

This clonotype was observed at least ten times. The genes are TRBV9 and TRBJ2-2; 9 bases align to TRBD1. This CDR3 is built from 15 residues. Losses at the gene ends were 0 bases for V and 5 bases for J; bases not matched to a gene: 2. Germline values: CDR1 SGDLS, CDR2 YYNGEE. CDR3: CASSVGQGGTGELFF. The CDR3 region has the DNA TGTGCCAGCAGCGTAGGACAGGGGGGAACCGGGGAGCTGTTTTTT.

This clonotype was seen ten or more times. The chain employs TRBV9 and TRBJ2-5, with a weak D call TRBD1 (6 bases). Germline assignment: CDR1 SGDLS and CDR2 YYNGEE. Trimming pared 3 bases from V and 8 bases from J, leaving 14 bases between. The CDR3 has 13 residues. The CDR3 loop is CASSGTYGGTQYF. CDR3 in DNA: TGTGCCAGCAGCGGCACGTATGGGGGCACCCAGTACTTC.

This clonotype was recorded many times. The V gene is TRBV9, the J gene TRBJ2-1, with TRBD2 matching over 7 bases. V was clipped by 2 bases and J by 6 bases; unmatched bases: 8. The germline CDR1 and CDR2 sequences are SGDLS and YYNGEE. The CDR3 is 15 amino acids. CDR3 loop: CASSVSGGRGNEQFF. CDR3 bases: TGTGCCAGCAGCGTCAGTGGAGGGAGGGGCAATGAGCAGTTCTTC.

This clonotype was found many times. The CDR3 nucleotides are TGTGCCAGCAGCGCCGGACAGGGTAATCAGCCCCAGCATTTT. Its translation is CASSAGQGNQPQHF. This rearrangement joins TRBV9 to TRBJ1-5, with 8 bases aligning to TRBD1. Germline V gives CDR1 SGDLS, CDR2 YYNGEE. CDR3 length equals 14 residues. Germline trimming cut 3 bases from V and 4 bases from J; bases unmatched to any gene: 3.

By share, this clonotype counts as medium-sized. The chain combines TRBV9 with TRBJ1-6; TRBD1 matches 8 bases. The CDR3 loop spans 13 amino acids. After removal of 6 bases from V and 5 bases from J, the junction contained 1 base not matched to a gene. The germline V gene encodes CDR1 SGDLS and CDR2 YYNGEE. CDR3 sequence (DNA): TGTGCCAGCAACAGGGGGGATAATTCACCCCTCCACTTT. Amino acids: CASNRGDNSPLHF.

This clonotype came up many times. CDR3 DNA: TGTGCCAGCAGCGTAGCGGGGCTCGGCACAGATACGCAGTATTTT. Its protein product is CASSVAGLGTDTQYF. The genes are TRBV9 and TRBJ2-3; D possibly uses TRBD1 or TRBD2 (5 bases each). V lost 0 bases, J lost 1 base, and 9 bases lay in between. The germline gives CDR1 SGDLS, CDR2 YYNGEE. CDR3 length: 15 amino acids.

This clonotype is categorized as medium-sized. The V gene is TRBV9, the J gene TRBJ1-1; D may be TRBD1 (6 bases). Between the trimmed V and J ends, which lost 3 bases and 6 bases, there was a span of 27 bases. There are 18 residues in the CDR3. Germline loops: CDR1 SGDLS, CDR2 YYNGEE. CDR3 coding DNA: TGTGCCAGCAGCGGAGGGAGGGGGTGGGACTCAGAGGTCCCTGAAGCTTTCTTT. It is translated as CASSGGRGWDSEVPEAFF.

At least ten counts were recorded for this clonotype. The J gene is TRBJ2-3, the V gene TRBV9; either TRBD1 or TRBD2 may supply D (6 bases each). CDR3 length equals 13 residues. Germline V gene data show CDR1 as SGDLS and CDR2 as YYNGEE. V lost 3 bases and J lost 4, with 9 bases in between. Here the CDR3 DNA reads TGTGCCAGCAGCGCGGGGGCACCAGATACGCAGTATTTT. Translation gives CASSAGAPDTQYF.

The sample holds many counts of this clonotype. The chain carries TRBV6-9 and TRBJ2-7; D ambiguous. Trimming took 8 bases from V and 3 from J, leaving 23 bases between them. This CDR3 is 16 amino acids long. Germline CDR1 MNHGY, CDR2 SVAAGI. The CDR3 here is CASEKETATKSYEQYV. Here the CDR3 DNA reads TGTGCCAGCGAGAAGGAAACAGCGACGAAAAGCTACGAGCAGTACGTC.

This clonotype was detected many times. The chain recombines TRBV9 with TRBJ2-5; D possibly corresponds to TRBD2 (5 bases). Germline V gene lookup returns CDR1 SGDLS and CDR2 YYNGEE. The CDR3 loop spans 14 amino acids. The ends were cut back, 0 bases at V and 5 bases at J, with 11 bases in the middle. CDR3 amino acids: CASSVDGPGETQYF. In DNA, the CDR3 is TGTGCCAGCAGCGTAGATGGGCCGGGGGAGACCCAGTACTTC.

This clonotype was counted ten times or more. An end of the junction differs from the germline gene, which may be a read error. The CDR3 loop is CASSVGLAGYIEQFF. The CDR3 bases are TGTGCCAGCAGCGTAGGGCTAGCGGGGTACATTGAGCAGTTCTTC. V gene TRBV9 combines with J gene TRBJ2-1, with 9 bases aligning to TRBD2. The CDR3 sequence is 15 residues long. Germline CDR1 SGDLS, CDR2 YYNGEE.